The clone carrying this TCR beta chain occurred once. The sample is drawn from a study of blood T cell repertoires in COVID-19. As handled by the study authors: Amplification of reference gene primers provided the estimated nucleated cell counts. Method: immunoSEQ multiplex PCR; TCRdb's copy keeps in-frame clones and lacks some. V and J calls and clone size follow that table, whereas D and trimming were derived from the DNA. The sample consists of about 310,000 clones, roughly 91% of them appearing once. The cohort comprised adults aged about 18 to 100 years residing in about two dozen US areas. Cohort allocation depended upon clinical history that participants reported. The CDR3 is made up of 16 amino acids. Per germline, CDR1 LNHDA and CDR2 SQIVND (reference sequence). Losses at the gene ends were 4 bases for V and 6 bases for J; bases not matched to a gene: 10.

Sequenced material: PBMCs or T cells enriched from blood (not recorded which). This TCR derives from a woman in her twenties or thirties who had recovered from COVID-19. The chain joins TRBV19 to TRBJ1-5; 9 bases match TRBD1. CDR3 DNA sequence: TGTGCCAGTAGTAACATACAGGGGGCGTTTGGTCAGCCCCAGCATTTT. Its protein product is CASSNIQGAFGQPQHF. Looking up the rest from reference TRBV19 and TRBJ1-5 gives the full variable domain: DGGITQSPKYLFRKEGQNVTLSCEQNLNHDAMYWYRQDPGQGLRLIYYSQIVNDFQKGDIAEGYSVSREKKESFPLTVTSAQKNPTAFYLCASSNIQGAFGQPQHFGDGTRLSIL.